The sequence of this T cell receptor beta chain was determined in a study of blood T cell repertoires in COVID-19. In the study overall: Nucleic acid was either cDNA or gDNA, and it came from T cells, B-cell-depleted T cells, or PBMCs.

Germline loops: CDR1 KGHSH, CDR2 LQKENI. The ends were cut back, 5 bases at V and 7 bases at J, with 10 bases in the middle. The CDR3 has 12 amino acids. Participant age was about 18 to 89 years, and participants resided in 25 or so US areas. Participant reports of clinical history set cohort assignment. Source study methods: Nucleated cell number was recorded as an estimate derived from reference gene primer amplification. The table came from immunoSEQ multiplex PCR; TCRdb's copy has only in-frame clones and leaves some out. The V and J calls and clone size are taken from that table; D and trimming were inferred from the DNA. The sample consists of a few hundred thousand clones, approximately 90% of them appearing once.

Input material: PBMCs or T cells enriched from blood (not recorded which). J is TRBJ2-3 and V is TRBV18, with D possibly matching TRBD2 (5 bases). This TCR came from a woman aged 18-29 years in a cohort exposed to, infected with or recovered from COVID-19 (not recorded which). In DNA form, the CDR3 reads TGTGCCAGCTCAGGGTCCGGGAATACGCAGTATTTT. Translating it yields CASSGSGNTQYF.